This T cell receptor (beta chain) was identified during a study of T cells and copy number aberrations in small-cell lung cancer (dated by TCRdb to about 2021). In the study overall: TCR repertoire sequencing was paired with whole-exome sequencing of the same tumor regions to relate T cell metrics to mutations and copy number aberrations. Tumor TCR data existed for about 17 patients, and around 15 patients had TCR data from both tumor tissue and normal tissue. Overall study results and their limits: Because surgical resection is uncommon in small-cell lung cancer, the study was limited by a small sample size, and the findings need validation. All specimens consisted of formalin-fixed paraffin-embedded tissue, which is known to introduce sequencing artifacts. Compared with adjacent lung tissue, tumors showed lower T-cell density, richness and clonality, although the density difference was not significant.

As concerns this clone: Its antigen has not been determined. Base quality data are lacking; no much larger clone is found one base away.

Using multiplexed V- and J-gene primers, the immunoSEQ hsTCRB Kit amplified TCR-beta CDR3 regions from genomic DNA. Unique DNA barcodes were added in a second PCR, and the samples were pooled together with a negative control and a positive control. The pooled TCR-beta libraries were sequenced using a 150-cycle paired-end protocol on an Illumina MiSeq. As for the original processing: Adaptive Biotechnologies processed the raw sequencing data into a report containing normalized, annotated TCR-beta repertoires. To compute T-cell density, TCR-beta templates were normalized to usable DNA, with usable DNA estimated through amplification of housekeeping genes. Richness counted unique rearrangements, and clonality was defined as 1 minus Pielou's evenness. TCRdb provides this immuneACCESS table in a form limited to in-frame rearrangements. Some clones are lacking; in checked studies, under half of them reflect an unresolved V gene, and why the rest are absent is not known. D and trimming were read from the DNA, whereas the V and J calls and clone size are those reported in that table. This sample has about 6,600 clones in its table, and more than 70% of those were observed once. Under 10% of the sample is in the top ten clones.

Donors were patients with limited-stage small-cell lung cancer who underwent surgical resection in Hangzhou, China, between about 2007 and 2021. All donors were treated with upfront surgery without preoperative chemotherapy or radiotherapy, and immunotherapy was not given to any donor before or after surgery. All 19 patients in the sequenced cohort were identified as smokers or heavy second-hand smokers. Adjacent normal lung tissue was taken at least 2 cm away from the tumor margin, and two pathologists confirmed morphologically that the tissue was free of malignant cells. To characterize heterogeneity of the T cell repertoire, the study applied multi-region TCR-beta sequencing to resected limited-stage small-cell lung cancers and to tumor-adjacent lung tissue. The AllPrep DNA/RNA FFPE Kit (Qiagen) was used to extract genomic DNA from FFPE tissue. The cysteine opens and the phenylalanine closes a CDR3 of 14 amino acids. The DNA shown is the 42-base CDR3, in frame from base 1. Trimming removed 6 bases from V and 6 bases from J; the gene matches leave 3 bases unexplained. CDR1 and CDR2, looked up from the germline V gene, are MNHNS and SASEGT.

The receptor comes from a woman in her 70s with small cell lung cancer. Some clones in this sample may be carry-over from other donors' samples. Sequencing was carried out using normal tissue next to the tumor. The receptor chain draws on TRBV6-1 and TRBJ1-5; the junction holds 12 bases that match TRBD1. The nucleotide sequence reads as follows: TGTGCCAGCAGAGGGACAGGGGGCCTTCAGCCCCAGCATTTT. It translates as CASRGTGGLQPQHF.